These 16 T cell receptor beta chains were sequenced from one sample in a study of technical replicates of blood from several donors. The table came from immunoSEQ multiplex PCR; TCRdb's copy has only in-frame clones and leaves some out. Of 80,000 to 95,000 clones in the sample, 94% were seen once. Input material: T cells isolated from PBMCs. The receptors originated from a human donor in good health.

V is TRBV18 and J is TRBJ1-1, with 7 bases fitting TRBD1. The CDR3 extends over 15 amino acids. The V and J ends lost 4 bases and 1 base, in that order; junction bases with no gene match: 6. CDR1 and CDR2 from the germline V gene are KGHSH and LQKENI. DNA of the CDR3: TGTGCCAGCTCACATCTAGGGACAGAGAACACTGAAGCTTTCTTT. It encodes CASSHLGTENTEAFF.

The chain uses TRBV10-3 and TRBJ2-7, with TRBD2 matching over 13 bases. The CDR3 runs to 17 residues. V dropped 10 bases and J dropped 4; count of bases not matched to a gene: 16. Germline V gives CDR1 ENHRY, CDR2 SYGVKD. Here the CDR3 DNA reads TGTGCCACCCGCCTAGGGACTAGCGGGGTGACCTGGTACGAGCAGTACTTC. Its translation is CATRLGTSGVTWYEQYF.

This clone was recorded once. The V call is TRBV5-1, the J call TRBJ2-7, with D perhaps matching TRBD1 (6 bases). The germline gives CDR1 SGHRS, CDR2 YFSETQ. Trimming removed 0 bases from V and 3 bases from J, with 10 bases in between. The CDR3 has 14 amino acids. This CDR3 is CASSLVGRGYEQYF. DNA of the CDR3: TGCGCCAGCAGCTTGGTTGGCAGGGGCTACGAGCAGTACTTC.

This clone showed up many times. The chain recombines TRBV5-1 with TRBJ2-7; 10 nucleotides match TRBD1. CDR1 is SGHRS, CDR2 YFSETQ, per germline. After removal of 3 bases from V and 4 bases from J, the junction contained 4 bases not matched to a gene. This CDR3 contains 14 residues. The CDR3 nucleotides read TGCGCCAGCAGCTCAGACAGGGGGCAGTACGAGCAGTACTTC. Protein product: CASSSDRGQYEQYF.

CDR3 in amino acids: CAAAGRYYGYTF. CDR3 DNA: TGTGCCGCTGCAGGCAGATACTATGGCTACACCTTC. The chain employs TRBV6-5 and TRBJ1-2; D is undetermined. This CDR3 region has 12 residues. V lost 11 bases and J 3 bases, leaving 13 bases between the germline ends. CDR1 is MNHEY and CDR2 is SVGAGI in the germline V gene.

The CDR3 region is CASSYGGQGTYEQYF. The CDR3 DNA sequence: TGTGCCAGCAGTTATGGGGGACAGGGAACCTACGAGCAGTACTTC. The chain employs TRBV6-5 and TRBJ2-7, with TRBD1 identical over 9 bases. V trimming: 3 bases; J trimming: 2 bases; junction bases outside the gene matches: 5. Germline loops: CDR1 MNHEY, CDR2 SVGAGI. The CDR3 is 15 residues long.

V is TRBV4-1 and J is TRBJ2-7, with 10 bases that match TRBD2. The ends lost 1 base at V and 10 bases at J; junction bases unmatched: 4. The CDR3 runs 13 residues. Germline V gene lookup returns CDR1 MGHRA and CDR2 YSYEKL. CDR3 in DNA: TGCGCCAGCAGCCAAGGGACTAGCGGAGTACAGTACTTC. Protein: CASSQGTSGVQYF.

The J gene is TRBJ2-1, the V gene TRBV4-1, with 11 positions matching TRBD2. Looked up from germline, CDR1 is MGHRA and CDR2 is YSYEKL. The CDR3 consists of 16 residues. After removal of 4 bases from V and 10 bases from J, the junction contained 12 bases not matched to a gene. The CDR3 bases are TGCGCCAGCAGCCTACAGAAGCTAGCGGGAGGAAACGAGCAGTTCTTC. Protein: CASSLQKLAGGNEQFF.

The CDR3 sequence: CASSPTGGGLDTQYF. DNA of the CDR3: TGTGCCAGCAGTCCTACAGGGGGGGGTTTGGATACGCAGTATTTT. The chain uses TRBV11-3 and TRBJ2-3, with a tentative D call TRBD1 (8 bases). Germline lookup yields CDR1 SGHNT and CDR2 YENEEA. The CDR3 is made up of 15 amino acids. Deletions cut 6 bases from V and 6 bases from J, with 19 bases between.

The rearrangement uses TRBV7-9 and TRBJ2-7; 8 bases fit TRBD1. The germline CDR1 and CDR2 sequences are SEHNR and FQNEAQ (reference sequence). Trimming removed 3 bases from V and 1 base from J; junction bases left unmatched: 5. The CDR3 is 15 amino acids. The CDR3 region has the DNA TGTGCCAGCAGCTTTGGACAGGGAAGGTCCTACGAGCAGTACTTC. It codes for CASSFGQGRSYEQYF.

Worth noting for this clone: Germline is not matched at one junction end, which may reflect a read error. This chain joins TRBV7-9 and TRBJ2-2; D might be TRBD2 (7 bases). CDR3 size: 14 residues. Germline loops: CDR1 SEHNR, CDR2 FQNEAQ (reference sequence). The CDR3 nucleotides read TGTGCCTTTCAGCGTCTCGGGGGGCCCGGAGAGCTGTTTTTT. Its protein product is CAFQRLGGPGELFF.

CDR3 sequence reads: CASSPLLRDTQYF. The CDR3 coding sequence is TGTGCCAGCTCACCACTCCTACGCGATACGCAGTATTTT. The chain links TRBV18 to TRBJ2-3; D not resolved. The ends were cut back, 1 base at V and 6 bases at J, with 8 bases in the middle. In germline, CDR1 is KGHSH, CDR2 LQKENI. The CDR3 has 13 residues.

The chain uses TRBV11-3 and TRBJ2-3; 7 nucleotides match TRBD2. Germline V gives CDR1 SGHNT, CDR2 YENEEA. After removal of 1 base from V and 7 bases from J, the junction contained 2 bases not matched to a gene. The CDR3 contains 13 residues. This CDR3 is CASSLGGGNTQYF. The CDR3, as DNA: TGTGCCAGCAGCTTAGGGGGAGGGAATACGCAGTATTTT.

The chain uses TRBV28 and TRBJ1-2, with D possibly matching TRBD1 (5 bases). The CDR3 length is 13 residues. V was clipped by 2 bases and J by 6 bases, with 10 bases between them. CDR1 is MDHEN, CDR2 SYDVKM, per germline. The DNA for the CDR3 is TGTGCCAGCAGTTTAAGGCAGGGTAATGGCTACACCTTC. As protein: CASSLRQGNGYTF.

V and J are TRBV27 and TRBJ2-2; 14 bases agree with TRBD2. The germline CDR1 and CDR2 sequences are MNHEY and SMNVEV (reference sequence). J was trimmed by 0 bases and V by 6 bases; bases with no gene match: 6. The CDR3 spans 18 residues. This chain's CDR3 is CASSTGTSGGPNTGELFF. The CDR3 nucleotides are TGTGCCAGCAGCACCGGGACTAGCGGGGGCCCGAACACCGGGGAGCTGTTTTTT.

The chain is built from TRBV4-1 and TRBJ1-2; 7 positions match TRBD1. The length of the CDR3 is 13 residues. V was clipped by 2 bases and J by 7 bases; unmatched bases: 4. CDR1 is MGHRA, CDR2 YSYEKL, per germline. CDR3 loop: CASSQQGDIGYTF. The CDR3, as DNA: TGCGCCAGCAGCCAACAGGGGGATATTGGCTACACCTTC.